This is a list of T cell receptor beta chains from one sample in a study of PD-L1 blockade in urothelial cancer. TCRdb keeps only in-frame clones here, not all; method: immunoSEQ multiplex PCR. The table has some 120,000 clones, roughly 84% seen once. The sequenced sample was PBMCs, obtained around atezolizumab (anti-PD-L1) treatment. The receptors were gathered from a man in his fifties or sixties with urothelial cancer. Each CDR3 is given with its conserved first and last residue. D genes are given only for firm matches. Size values are once, few and many counts, or a class for expanded clones, and some rows have none.

D	size	V	J	DNA	CDR3
.	.	TRBV6-1	TRBJ1-3	TGTGCCAGCAGTCCTCTCGAGGGAATTGGAAACACCATATATTTT	CASSPLEGIGNTIYF
.	.	TRBV5-4	TRBJ2-3	TGTGCCAGCAGCTTGGCCCAACTAGCAGATACGCAGTATTTT	CASSLAQLADTQYF
.	few	TRBV30	TRBJ1-1	TGTGCCTGGATTAAACGGGGTCGGGTGAACACTGAAGCTTTCTTT	CAWIKRGRVNTEAFF
TRBD2	once	TRBV5-1	TRBJ2-5	TGCGCCAGCAGCTTGGCGGGGGGCCAAGAGACCCAGTACTTC	CASSLAGGQETQYF
TRBD2	.	TRBV2	TRBJ2-2	TGTGCCAGCAGGGCGGGGGGCGACACCGGGGAGCTGTTTTTT	CASRAGGDTGELFF
.	.	TRBV30	TRBJ2-5	TGTGCCTGGAGTATCCCTTCGGCATGGGGCAGGTCCCAAGAGACCCAGTACTTC	CAWSIPSAWGRSQETQYF
TRBD1	.	TRBV7-9	TRBJ1-3	TGTGCCAGCAGCTTATACGGGACAGAGGCTGGAAACACCATATATTTT	CASSLYGTEAGNTIYF
.	.	TRBV28	TRBJ2-5	TGTGCCAGCAGTAGGTGGAGTGACTTGGGGACCCAGTACTTC	CASSRWSDLGTQYF
TRBD2	.	TRBV28	TRBJ2-1	TGTGCCAGCAGTTCCTTTCGGACTAGCGGTGCCTACAATGAGCAGTTCTTC	CASSSFRTSGAYNEQFF
.	.	TRBV28	TRBJ2-3	TGTGCCAGTGGGAGGGGGTCTAGCACAGATACGCAGTATTTT	CASGRGSSTDTQYF
.	.	TRBV4-1	TRBJ1-4	TGCGCCAGCAGCCGCTCCGACGGGACACTTGAAAAACTGTTTTTT	CASSRSDGTLEKLFF
TRBD1	.	TRBV18	TRBJ2-1	TGTGCCAGCTCTCTTGACAGGGCCGCCTACAATGAGCAGTTCTTC	CASSLDRAAYNEQFF
.	.	TRBV2	TRBJ1-1	TGTGCCAGCAGTGAATCAGGGTACACTGAAGCTTTCTTT	CASSESGYTEAFF
.	.	TRBV5-5	TRBJ2-7	TGTGCCAGCAGCTTGGGGGGAGCGAATTACGAGCAGTACTTC	CASSLGGANYEQYF
.	few	TRBV7-9	TRBJ2-1	TGTGCCAGCAGCCTGGGACTGGGGGGAACCTACAATGAGCAGTTCTTC	CASSLGLGGTYNEQFF
.	.	TRBV18	TRBJ1-3	TGTGCCAGCTCACCCATATCCCCCCCGTTGGCATCTGGAAACACCATATATTTT	CASSPISPPLASGNTIYF